This TCR beta chain was identified during a study of CD8+ T cells in alopecia areata. On the study more broadly: A regimen of oral tofacitinib, 5 to 10 mg twice daily, was given to treated patients.

The CDR3 length is 11 residues. The V gene end was trimmed by 5 bases and the J gene end by 7 bases; junction bases not matched to a gene: 2. The germline V gene encodes CDR1 SQVTM and CDR2 ANQGSEA. Notes on the study in general: Mouse data revealed clearer TCR sharing than patient data did, a gap possibly tied to HLA.

The treatment was: oral pan-JAK inhibitor, 5-10 mg twice daily. It was from PBMCs that CD4+ and CD8+ T cells were sorted. Following RNA extraction, reverse transcription yielded cDNA that acted as the sequencing template. Generated by immunoSEQ multiplex PCR, the TCRdb table keeps only in-frame clones and is missing some. The sample has some 200,000 clones; more than 55% are singletons. In regard to this clone: Its antigen is currently unknown.

The rearrangement joins TRBV29-1 to TRBJ2-7; 10 bases agree with TRBD1. The source of this sequence is a human donor with alopecia areata. This specimen consisted of CD4+ T cells sorted from blood, obtained at week 4, from a patient treated with tofacitinib. The CDR3 DNA sequence: TGCAGCGTTCCGGGACAGGGGGAGCAGTACTTC. It is translated as CSVPGQGEQYF.